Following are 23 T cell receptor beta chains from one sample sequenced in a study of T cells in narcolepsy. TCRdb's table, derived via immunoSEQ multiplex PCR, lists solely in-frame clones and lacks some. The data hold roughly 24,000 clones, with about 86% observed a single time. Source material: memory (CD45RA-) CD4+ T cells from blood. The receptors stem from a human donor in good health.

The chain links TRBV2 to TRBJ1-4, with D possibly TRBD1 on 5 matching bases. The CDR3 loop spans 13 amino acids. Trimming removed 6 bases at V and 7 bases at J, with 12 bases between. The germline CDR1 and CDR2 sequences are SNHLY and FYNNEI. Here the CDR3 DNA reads TGTGCCAGCAGGGAGATGAGGGGTGAAAAACTGTTTTTT. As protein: CASREMRGEKLFF.

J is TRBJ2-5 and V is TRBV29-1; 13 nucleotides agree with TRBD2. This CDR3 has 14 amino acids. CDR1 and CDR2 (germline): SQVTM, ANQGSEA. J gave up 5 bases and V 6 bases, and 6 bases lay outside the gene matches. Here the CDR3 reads CSVLLAGGWETQYF. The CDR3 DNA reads TGCAGCGTCCTACTAGCGGGGGGGTGGGAGACCCAGTACTTC.

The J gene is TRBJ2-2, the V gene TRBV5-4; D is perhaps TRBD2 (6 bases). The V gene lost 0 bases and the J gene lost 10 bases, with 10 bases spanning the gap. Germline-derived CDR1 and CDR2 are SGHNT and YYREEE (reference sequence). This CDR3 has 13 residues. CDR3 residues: CASSLGGGKELFF. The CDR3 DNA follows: TGTGCCAGCAGCTTGGGTGGGGGGAAGGAGCTGTTTTTT.

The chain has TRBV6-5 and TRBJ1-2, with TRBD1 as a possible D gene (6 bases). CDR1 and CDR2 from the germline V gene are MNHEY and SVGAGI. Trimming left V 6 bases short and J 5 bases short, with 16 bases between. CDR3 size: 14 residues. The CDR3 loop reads CASSRDNKPYGYTF. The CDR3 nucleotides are TGTGCCAGCAGCCGGGACAATAAGCCTTATGGCTACACCTTC.

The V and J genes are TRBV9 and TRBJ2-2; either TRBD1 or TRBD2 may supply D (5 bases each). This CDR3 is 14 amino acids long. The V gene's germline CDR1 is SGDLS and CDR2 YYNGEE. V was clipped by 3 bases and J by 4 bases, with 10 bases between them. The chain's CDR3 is CASSDRSGTGELFF. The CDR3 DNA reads TGTGCCAGCAGCGACAGGAGCGGCACCGGGGAGCTGTTTTTT.

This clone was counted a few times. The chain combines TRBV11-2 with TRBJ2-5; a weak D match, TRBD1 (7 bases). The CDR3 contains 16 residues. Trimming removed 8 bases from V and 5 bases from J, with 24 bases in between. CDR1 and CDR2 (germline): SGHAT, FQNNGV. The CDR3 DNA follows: TGTGCCAGCCACCGGACAGGCGGGGCAATAGGGGAGACCCAGTACTTC. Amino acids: CASHRTGGAIGETQYF.

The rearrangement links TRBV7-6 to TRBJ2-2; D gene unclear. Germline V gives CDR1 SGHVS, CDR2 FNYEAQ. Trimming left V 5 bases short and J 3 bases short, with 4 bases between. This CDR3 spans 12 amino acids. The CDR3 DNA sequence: TGTGCCAGCAGCCCCGACACCGGGGAGCTGTTTTTT. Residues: CASSPDTGELFF.

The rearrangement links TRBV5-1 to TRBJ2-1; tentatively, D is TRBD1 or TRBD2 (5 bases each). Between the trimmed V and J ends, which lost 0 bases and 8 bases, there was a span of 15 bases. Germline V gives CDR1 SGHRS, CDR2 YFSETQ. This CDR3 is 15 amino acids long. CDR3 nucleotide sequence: TGCGCCAGCAGCTTGGTCTGGGGCGAGGGTTATGAGCAGTTCTTC. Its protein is CASSLVWGEGYEQFF.

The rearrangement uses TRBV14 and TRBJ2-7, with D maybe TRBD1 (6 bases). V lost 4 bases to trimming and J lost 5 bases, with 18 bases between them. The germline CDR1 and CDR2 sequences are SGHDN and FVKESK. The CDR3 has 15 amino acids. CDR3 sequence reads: CASSPTTGIRDEQYF. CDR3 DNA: TGTGCCAGCAGCCCAACTACAGGGATTCGGGACGAGCAGTACTTC.

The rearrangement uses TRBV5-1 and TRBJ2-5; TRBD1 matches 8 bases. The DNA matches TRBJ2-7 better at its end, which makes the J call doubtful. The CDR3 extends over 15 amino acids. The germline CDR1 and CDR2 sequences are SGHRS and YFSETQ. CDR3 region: CASSLVTGGSYEQYF. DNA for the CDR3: TGCGCCAGCAGCTTGGTCACAGGGGGCTCCTACGAGCAGTACTTC.

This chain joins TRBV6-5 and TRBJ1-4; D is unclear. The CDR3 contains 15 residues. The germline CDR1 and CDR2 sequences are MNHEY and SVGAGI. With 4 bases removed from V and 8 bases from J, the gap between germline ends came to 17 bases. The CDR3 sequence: CASSSPLAPGEKLFF. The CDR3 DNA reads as TGTGCCAGCAGTTCCCCCCTTGCCCCCGGAGAAAAACTGTTTTTT.

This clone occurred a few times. The CDR3 loop is CASSFSPSGETEAFF. The CDR3 DNA sequence: TGCGCCAGCAGCTTTTCCCCCTCGGGGGAAACTGAAGCTTTCTTT. This chain uses TRBV5-1 with TRBJ1-1, with TRBD1 as a possible D gene (5 bases). Germline V gene data show CDR1 as SGHRS and CDR2 as YFSETQ. The CDR3 has 15 residues. V gave up 2 bases and J gave up 5 bases, with 16 bases separating them.

The CDR3 sequence is CASSQVAGTTEAFF. CDR3 nucleotide sequence: TGCGCCAGCAGCCAAGTAGCAGGAACCACTGAAGCTTTCTTT. V usage is TRBV4-1 and J usage is TRBJ1-1; D ambiguous. Germline assignment: CDR1 MGHRA and CDR2 YSYEKL. This CDR3 region has 14 residues. Trimming pared 1 base from V and 4 bases from J, leaving 10 bases between.

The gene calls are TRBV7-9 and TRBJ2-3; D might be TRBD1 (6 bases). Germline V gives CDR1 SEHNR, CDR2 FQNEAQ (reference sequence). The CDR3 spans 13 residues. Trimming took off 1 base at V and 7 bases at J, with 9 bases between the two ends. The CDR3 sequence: CASSLGGTNTQYF. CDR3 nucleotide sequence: TGTGCCAGCAGCTTAGGGGGGACAAATACGCAGTATTTT.

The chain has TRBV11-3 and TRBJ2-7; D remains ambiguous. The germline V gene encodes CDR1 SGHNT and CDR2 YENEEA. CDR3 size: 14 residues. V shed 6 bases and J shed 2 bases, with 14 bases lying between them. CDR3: CASRPRDPAYEQYF. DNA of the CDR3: TGTGCCAGCAGACCCCGTGATCCTGCCTACGAGCAGTACTTC.

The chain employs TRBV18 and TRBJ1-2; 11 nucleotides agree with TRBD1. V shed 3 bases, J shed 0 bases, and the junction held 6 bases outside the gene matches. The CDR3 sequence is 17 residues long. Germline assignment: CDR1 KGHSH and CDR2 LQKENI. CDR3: CASSPGTGGTSNYGYTF. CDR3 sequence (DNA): TGTGCCAGCTCACCTGGGACAGGGGGAACGTCTAACTATGGCTACACCTTC.

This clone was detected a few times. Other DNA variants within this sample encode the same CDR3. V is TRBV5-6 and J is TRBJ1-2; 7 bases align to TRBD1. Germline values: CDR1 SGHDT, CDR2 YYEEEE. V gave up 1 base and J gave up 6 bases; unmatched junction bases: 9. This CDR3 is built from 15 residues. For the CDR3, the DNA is TGTGCCAGCAGCTTGATTGTTCCAGGGGGGCATGGCTACACCTTC. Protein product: CASSLIVPGGHGYTF.

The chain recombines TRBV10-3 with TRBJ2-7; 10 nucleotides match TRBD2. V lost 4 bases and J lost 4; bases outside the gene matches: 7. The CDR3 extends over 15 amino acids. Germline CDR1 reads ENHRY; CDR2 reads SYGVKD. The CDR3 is CAISVASGGFYEQYF. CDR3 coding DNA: TGTGCCATCAGTGTGGCTAGCGGGGGATTTTACGAGCAGTACTTC.

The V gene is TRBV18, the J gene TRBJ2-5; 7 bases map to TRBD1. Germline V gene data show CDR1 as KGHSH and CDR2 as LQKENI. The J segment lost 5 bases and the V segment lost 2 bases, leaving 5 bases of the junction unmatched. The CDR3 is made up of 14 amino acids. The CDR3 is CASSPNRGGETQYF. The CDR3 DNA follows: TGTGCCAGCTCACCAAACAGGGGCGGGGAGACCCAGTACTTC.

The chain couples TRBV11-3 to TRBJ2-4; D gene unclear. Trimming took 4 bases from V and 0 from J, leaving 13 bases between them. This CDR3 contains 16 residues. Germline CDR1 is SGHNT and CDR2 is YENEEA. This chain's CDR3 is CASSSTSTVAKNIQYF. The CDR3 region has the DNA TGTGCCAGCAGCTCTACTTCGACGGTAGCCAAAAACATTCAGTACTTC.

CDR3 sequence: CASSATTGRGGYTF. The CDR3 DNA is TGTGCCAGCAGCGCCACGACAGGGAGAGGTGGCTACACCTTC. The rearrangement uses TRBV9 and TRBJ1-2, with 7 nucleotides matching TRBD1. CDR1 is SGDLS, CDR2 YYNGEE, per germline. The trim removed 3 bases at V and 7 bases at J, leaving 9 bases unmatched. This CDR3 spans 14 amino acids. Together with reference TRBV9 and TRBJ1-2, the CDR3 gives the full variable domain: DSGVTQTPKHLITATGQRVTLRCSPRSGDLSVYWYQQSLDQGLQFLIQYYNGEERAKGNILERFSAQQFPDLHSELNLSSLELGDSALYFCASSATTGRGGYTFGSGTRLTVV.

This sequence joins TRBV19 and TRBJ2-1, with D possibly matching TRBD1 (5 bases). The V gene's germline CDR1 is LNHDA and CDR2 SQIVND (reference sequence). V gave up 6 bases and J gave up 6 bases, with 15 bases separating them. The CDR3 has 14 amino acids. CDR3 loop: CASREQDALNEQFF. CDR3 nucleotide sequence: TGTGCCAGTAGGGAACAGGATGCTCTCAATGAGCAGTTCTTC.

The DNA of the CDR3 is TGTGCCAGCAGTGAAGCGCTTTCAAGGGACCCTTACTTC. It translates to CASSEALSRDPYF. The chain is built from TRBV6-1 and TRBJ2-7; D tentatively reads TRBD1 or TRBD2 (5 bases each). V was shortened by 0 bases and J by 13 bases, with 16 bases between the two germline ends. Germline assignment: CDR1 MNHNS and CDR2 SASEGT. This CDR3 region has 13 residues.